Below are 30 T cell receptor beta chains sequenced from a single sample in a study of T cell responses to AZD1222 COVID-19 vaccine. Clones were read by immunoSEQ multiplex PCR, and TCRdb kept only the in-frame ones, dropping some. The sample carries over 100,000 clones, around 87% recorded once. The specimen was peripheral blood, collected on day 0 of AZD1222 vaccination. The receptors stem from an adult in good health.

The V and J genes are TRBV6-2 or TRBV6-3 and TRBJ1-2, with D perhaps TRBD1 (6 bases). The germline gives CDR1 MNHEY, CDR2 SVGEGT. With 0 bases removed from V and 8 bases from J, the gap between germline ends came to 10 bases. This CDR3 region has 13 residues. This chain's CDR3 is CASSYSGARGYTF. DNA of the CDR3: TGTGCCAGCAGTTACTCGGGGGCGCGGGGCTACACCTTC.

J is TRBJ1-2 and V is TRBV10-3, with D perhaps TRBD1 (6 bases). Germline assignment: CDR1 ENHRY and CDR2 SYGVKD. The CDR3 is 15 residues long. Trimming left V 7 bases short and J 11 bases short, with 26 bases between. The CDR3 sequence is CAIKETGIGSFGYTF. The CDR3 nucleotides read TGTGCCATCAAAGAAACAGGGATTGGTAGTTTCGGGTACACCTTC.

The chain has TRBV5-8 and TRBJ1-2, with TRBD1 as a possible D gene (5 bases). Germline V gives CDR1 SGHTS, CDR2 YDEGEE. The CDR3 extends over 13 amino acids. Between the trimmed V and J ends, which lost 9 bases and 9 bases, there was a span of 21 bases. CDR3 nucleotides: TGTGCCACCAAACCCCGGGACCAAAGGAGCTACACCTTC. Amino acid sequence: CATKPRDQRSYTF.

This sequence joins TRBV7-2 and TRBJ2-7, with 7 nucleotides matching TRBD2. Germline CDR1 is SGHTA and CDR2 is FQGNSA. The V and J ends lost 4 bases and 6 bases, in that order; junction bases with no gene match: 6. This CDR3 has 13 amino acids. The DNA of the CDR3 is TGTGCCAGCAGCTCCCCGGGGAGGGCCGAGCAGTACTTC. Residues: CASSSPGRAEQYF.

The chain is built from TRBV9 and TRBJ1-3; D is uncertain. The CDR3 covers 15 residues. Trimming took 4 bases from V and 7 from J, leaving 18 bases between them. Looked up from germline, CDR1 is SGDLS and CDR2 is YYNGEE. The CDR3 sequence is CASSPGMTLVNTIYF. Written as DNA, the CDR3 is TGTGCCAGCAGCCCTGGGATGACATTGGTGAACACCATATATTTT.

This chain uses TRBV11-2 with TRBJ2-3; D unresolved. Germline V CDR1 and CDR2: SGHAT, FQNNGV. The CDR3 loop spans 12 amino acids. Trimming removed 5 bases from V and 2 bases from J, with 5 bases in between. CDR3 amino acids: CASSPFTDTQYF. As DNA, the CDR3 is TGTGCCAGCAGCCCCTTCACAGATACGCAGTATTTT.

The J gene is TRBJ1-2, the V gene TRBV29-1, with D tentatively TRBD1 (6 bases). Trimming took off 4 bases at V and 5 bases at J, with 17 bases between the two ends. The CDR3 extends over 14 amino acids. Germline V gives CDR1 SQVTM, CDR2 ANQGSEA. The CDR3 DNA sequence: TGCAGCGTTGGGACAGAGGTTTCCCGATATGGCTACACCTTC. This sequence encodes CSVGTEVSRYGYTF.

This clone was observed a single time. J is TRBJ2-5 and V is TRBV9; perhaps TRBD2 as D (6 bases). The germline V and J ends were trimmed by 0 bases and 4 bases, with 13 bases remaining between them. The CDR3 contains 15 residues. The germline gives CDR1 SGDLS, CDR2 YYNGEE. The CDR3 sequence is CASSVGGGGGETQYF. The CDR3 region has the DNA TGTGCCAGCAGCGTAGGGGGAGGCGGTGGAGAGACCCAGTACTTC.

The J gene is TRBJ1-2, the V gene TRBV1; the table calls TRBD1, which could not be checked here. TRBV1 is assigned pseudogene status. CDR3 length: 14 residues. In DNA, the CDR3 is TGCACCAGCAGCCCGAAGCAGGGTTTGTATGGCTACACCTTC. This sequence encodes CTSSPKQGLYGYTF.

A note on this clone: Other DNA sequences from this sample encode an identical CDR3 as well. CDR3 sequence (DNA): TGTGCCAGCAGCGTGGGAGGCTCCTACAATGAGCAGTTCTTC. It translates to CASSVGGSYNEQFF. The chain employs TRBV9 and TRBJ2-1, with D possibly matching TRBD2 (6 bases). The CDR3 totals 14 residues. Deletions cut 2 bases from V and 0 bases from J, with 6 bases between. Germline V gene sequence: CDR1 SGDLS, CDR2 YYNGEE.

Details on this clone: In the same sample, other DNA sequences code for this CDR3. The V call is TRBV6-5, the J call TRBJ1-1, with D possibly matching TRBD1 (6 bases). The CDR3 runs 15 residues. Per germline, CDR1 MNHEY and CDR2 SVGAGI. Trimming took off 0 bases at V and 1 base at J, with 9 bases between the two ends. In DNA, the CDR3 is TGTGCCAGCAGTTACTCGATAGGGGGGAACACTGAAGCTTTCTTT. Protein product: CASSYSIGGNTEAFF.

The rearrangement uses TRBV10-3 and TRBJ1-4; D unresolved. Germline V gene lookup returns CDR1 ENHRY and CDR2 SYGVKD. The CDR3 totals 15 residues. V shed 6 bases and J shed 7 bases, with 18 bases lying between them. In DNA, the CDR3 is TGTGCCATCAGGGGAAACAACAGCGGACCTGAAAAACTGTTTTTT. It is translated as CAIRGNNSGPEKLFF.

This rearrangement joins TRBV18 to TRBJ1-1; 10 bases line up with TRBD1. Losses at the gene ends were 3 bases for V and 5 bases for J; bases not matched to a gene: 6. The CDR3 spans 15 residues. CDR1 and CDR2 (germline): KGHSH, LQKENI. The CDR3 DNA is TGTGCCAGCTCACCGGGACAGGGGAGTAGGACTGAAGCTTTCTTT. Translating gives CASSPGQGSRTEAFF. Together with reference TRBV18 and TRBJ1-1, the CDR3 gives the full variable domain: NAGVMQNPRHLVRRRGQEARLRCSPMKGHSHVYWYRQLPEEGLKFMVYLQKENIIDESGMPKERFSAEFPKEGPSILRIQQVVRGDSAAYFCASSPGQGSRTEAFFGQGTRLTVV.

The gene calls are TRBV27 and TRBJ1-2; TRBD1 aligns across 7 bases. The CDR3 consists of 14 residues. Germline CDR1 is MNHEY and CDR2 is SMNVEV (reference sequence). The trim removed 8 bases at V and 8 bases at J, leaving 14 bases unmatched. The CDR3 region has the DNA TGTGCCAGCGGACTTTCGGGACAGACCTCCGGCTACACCTTC. It codes for CASGLSGQTSGYTF.

The chain couples TRBV4-1 to TRBJ1-5; possibly TRBD1 for D (5 bases). CDR1 and CDR2 (germline): MGHRA, YSYEKL. V gave up 1 base and J gave up 6 bases, with 10 bases separating them. This CDR3 has 14 amino acids. The CDR3 DNA is TGCGCCAGCAGCCAAGCAGGGACGAGTCAGCCCCAGCATTTT. Amino acids: CASSQAGTSQPQHF.

The V call is TRBV12-5, the J call TRBJ2-5; D not resolved. V lost 2 bases and J lost 4, with 5 bases in between. The V gene's germline CDR1 is LGHNT and CDR2 FRNRAP. This CDR3 is 12 amino acids long. The CDR3 spells CASGLRRETQYF. In DNA, the CDR3 is TGTGCTAGTGGTTTGAGGAGAGAGACCCAGTACTTC.

The chain recombines TRBV15 with TRBJ1-2; tentatively, D is TRBD1 (6 bases). V was clipped by 6 bases and J by 7 bases, with 21 bases between them. In germline, CDR1 is LNHNV, CDR2 YYDKDF (reference sequence). The CDR3 consists of 15 residues. The CDR3 DNA follows: TGTGCCACCAGTGGGGCGGGACAAGGAAGAGGTGGCTACACCTTC. It specifies CATSGAGQGRGGYTF.

The V gene is TRBV15, the J gene TRBJ2-3; 10 nucleotides align to TRBD2. CDR3 length: 12 residues. V was clipped by 0 bases and J by 14 bases; unmatched bases: 2. CDR1 is LNHNV, CDR2 YYDKDF, per germline (reference sequence). The chain's CDR3 is CATSREAGGPYF. The DNA of the CDR3 is TGTGCCACCAGCAGAGAAGCGGGGGGGCCGTATTTT.

The V call is TRBV11-1, the J call TRBJ2-5, with 13 bases matching TRBD2. V dropped 5 bases and J dropped 5; count of bases not matched to a gene: 8. CDR3 length: 16 amino acids. Germline CDR1 SGHAT, CDR2 FQDESV (reference sequence). Written as DNA, the CDR3 is TGTGCCAGCAGCACATTGACTAGCGGGGGGATGGAGACCCAGTACTTC. Residues: CASSTLTSGGMETQYF.

The chain carries TRBV29-1 and TRBJ2-7, with D possibly matching TRBD1 (6 bases). Per germline, CDR1 SQVTM and CDR2 ANQGSEA. The V and J ends lost 4 bases and 2 bases respectively, with 15 bases between them. The CDR3 has 14 amino acids. The CDR3, as DNA: TGCAGCGTTGCTCGAGGGACAACTACCTACGAGCAGTACTTC. Its translation is CSVARGTTTYEQYF.

CDR3 bases: TGTGCCAGCAGCCTCAGTGGGCCGTATGGTGGCTACACCTTC. As protein: CASSLSGPYGGYTF. The chain carries TRBV5-6 and TRBJ1-2; unclear D gene. The CDR3 has 14 amino acids. With 4 bases removed from V and 7 bases from J, the gap between germline ends came to 17 bases. The germline gives CDR1 SGHDT, CDR2 YYEEEE.

The chain carries TRBV10-1 and TRBJ2-1, with D hard to call. V shed 3 bases and J shed 6 bases, with 9 bases lying between them. Germline V CDR1 and CDR2: WNHNN, SYGVQD (reference sequence). This CDR3 has 13 residues. In DNA form, the CDR3 reads TGCGCCAGCAGTGACCCGGTCCTCAATGAGCAGTTCTTC. Encoded protein: CASSDPVLNEQFF.

The chain recombines TRBV19 with TRBJ1-1; D is uncertain. The CDR3 is 15 residues long. Germline CDR1 reads LNHDA; CDR2 reads SQIVND (reference sequence). V gave up 5 bases and J gave up 1 base, with 14 bases separating them. CDR3 loop: CASSPSFPPNTEAFF. CDR3 DNA sequence: TGTGCCAGTAGTCCCTCCTTCCCGCCGAACACTGAAGCTTTCTTT.

The chain carries TRBV6-5 and TRBJ1-2; D unresolved. V was trimmed by 8 bases and J by 5 bases, leaving 15 bases between them. CDR3 length: 13 amino acids. Germline lookup yields CDR1 MNHEY and CDR2 SVGAGI. CDR3 sequence (DNA): TGTGCCAGCTTCAGTACAAAAAAGTATGGCTACACCTTC. It specifies CASFSTKKYGYTF.

This clone was counted between two and nine times. V is TRBV5-1 and J is TRBJ2-5, with 11 nucleotides matching TRBD2. This CDR3 comprises 16 residues. Germline trimming cut 2 bases from V and 2 bases from J; bases unmatched to any gene: 5. The V gene's germline CDR1 is SGHRS and CDR2 YFSETQ. The CDR3 DNA is TGCGCCAGCAGCTTTTCTAGCGGGGGGACACAAGAGACCCAGTACTTC. This translates into CASSFSSGGTQETQYF.

The chain combines TRBV7-6 with TRBJ1-6; D gene ambiguous. The V gene's germline CDR1 is SGHVS and CDR2 FNYEAQ. The CDR3 has 15 amino acids. V gave up 1 base and J gave up 4 bases, with 8 bases separating them. CDR3 sequence (DNA): TGTGCCAGCAGCTTAGACAGCAATTATAATTCACCCCTCCACTTT. It yields the protein CASSLDSNYNSPLHF.

This clone was detected only once. The genes are TRBV11-1 and TRBJ2-3, with D perhaps TRBD2 (5 bases). The CDR3 length is 16 residues. Germline V gene sequence: CDR1 SGHAT, CDR2 FQDESV (reference sequence). V dropped 2 bases and J dropped 3 bases, with 15 bases sitting between them. CDR3 DNA: TGTGCCAGCAGCTTAATGGGCCGGGGTCGGACAGATACGCAGTATTTT. Protein: CASSLMGRGRTDTQYF.

The gene calls are TRBV3-1 (or the pseudogene TRBV3-2) and TRBJ1-2; D perhaps matches TRBD1 (5 bases). Germline V gives CDR1 LGHDT, CDR2 YNNKEL (reference sequence). The CDR3 covers 16 residues. V shed 0 bases and J shed 0 bases, with 11 bases lying between them. The DNA for the CDR3 is TGTGCCAGCAGCCAAGAATGGGGCGCCTCTAACTATGGCTACACCTTC. Protein product: CASSQEWGASNYGYTF.

The chain recombines TRBV14 with TRBJ2-7; D unresolved. Between the trimmed V and J ends, which lost 0 bases and 8 bases, there was a span of 14 bases. Germline V gives CDR1 SGHDN, CDR2 FVKESK. This CDR3 is built from 14 residues. The CDR3 bases are TGTGCCAGCAGCCAAGACCTCCTAGGACGCAAGCAGTACTTC. Its translation is CASSQDLLGRKQYF. Filled out from reference TRBV14 and TRBJ2-7, the complete variable domain reads EAGVTQFPSHSVIEKGQTVTLRCDPISGHDNLYWYRRVMGKEIKFLLHFVKESKQDESGMPNNRFLAERTGGTYSTLKVQPAELEDSGVYFCASSQDLLGRKQYFGPGTRLTVT.

The chain employs TRBV3-1 (or the pseudogene TRBV3-2) and TRBJ2-1; D is perhaps TRBD2 (6 bases). Germline loops: CDR1 LGHDT, CDR2 YNNKEL (reference sequence). V was trimmed by 3 bases and J by 2 bases, leaving 14 bases between them. The CDR3 runs to 16 residues. This CDR3 is CASSQLLAPTYNEQFF. The CDR3 coding sequence is TGTGCCAGCAGCCAGCTACTAGCCCCCACCTACAATGAGCAGTTCTTC.